This T cell receptor (beta chain) was obtained from a study of blood T cell repertoires in COVID-19. Method: immunoSEQ multiplex PCR; TCRdb's copy keeps in-frame clones and lacks some. The sample lists about 64,000 clones, about nine tenths seen once, with roughly 1.5% in the top ten. Trimming cost V 1 base and J 6 bases, with 13 bases left between them. The CDR3 extends over 14 amino acids. Per germline, CDR1 SGHRS and CDR2 YFSETQ. This TCR was recovered from a human donor in a cohort sampled during active COVID-19. Sequenced input: peripheral blood. The chain couples TRBV5-1 to TRBJ1-2, with D perhaps matching TRBD1 (6 bases). The chain's CDR3 is CASSLSAGADGYTF. Written as DNA, the CDR3 is TGCGCCAGCAGCTTGTCGGCAGGGGCGGATGGCTACACCTTC. Combining the CDR3 with reference TRBV5-1 and TRBJ1-2 gives the whole variable domain KAGVTQTPRYLIKTRGQQVTLSCSPISGHRSVSWYQQTPGQGLQFLFEYFSETQRNKGNFPGRFSGRQFSNSRSEMNVSTLELGDSALYLCASSLSAGADGYTFGSGTRLTVV.